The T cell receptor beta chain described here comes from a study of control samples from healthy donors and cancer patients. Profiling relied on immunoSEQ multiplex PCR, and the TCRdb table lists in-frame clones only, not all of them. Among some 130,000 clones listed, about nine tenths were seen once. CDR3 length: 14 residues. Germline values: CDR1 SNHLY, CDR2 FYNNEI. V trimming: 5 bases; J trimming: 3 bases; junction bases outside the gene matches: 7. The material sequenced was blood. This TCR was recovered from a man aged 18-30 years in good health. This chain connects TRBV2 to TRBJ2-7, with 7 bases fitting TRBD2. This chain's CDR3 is CASSTTSAGYEQYF. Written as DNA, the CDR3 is TGTGCCAGCAGTACTACTAGCGCGGGCTACGAGCAGTACTTC.